This T cell receptor (beta chain) was sequenced for a study of cytomegalovirus exposure and HLA in healthy donors. Looking at the study overall: Earlier, 150 million to 200 million T cells were analyzed, and 95 million to 140 million unique TCR beta sequences were found among them. Among 350 to 500 genotyped donors, around 80% fell in the Caucasian-associated ancestry cluster. Overall study results and limits: Near-uniform donor sequencing depth was presumed by presence/absence analyses.

PCR employed 60 Vbeta and 13 Jbeta primers. The table came from immunoSEQ multiplex PCR; TCRdb's copy has only in-frame clones and leaves some out. Among around 200,000 clones listed, 80% to 85% were seen once. The CDR3 has 16 residues. Looked up from germline, CDR1 is SGDLS and CDR2 is YYNGEE. V lost 3 bases to trimming and J lost 9 bases, with 25 bases between them. On this clone: Its antigen is still unknown.

The clonotype originates from a man aged 40-49 years in good health and CMV-seropositive. Sequenced: PBMCs. The rearrangement uses TRBV9 and TRBJ2-7, with D tentatively TRBD1 (6 bases). CDR3 region: CASSAEQGLGGVVQYF. CDR3 nucleotides: TGTGCCAGCAGCGCCGAACAGGGCCTGGGTGGTGTTGTGCAGTACTTC.